Shown below are 18 T cell receptor beta chains from a single sample sequenced in a study of CD8 T cells in ankylosing spondylitis. TCRdb processed the 5' RACE reads anew with MiXCR; each CDR3 protein has one entry. The sample includes a few hundred thousand distinct CDR3 sequences, about 20% of them seen just once. The sample consisted of blood, either unsorted or a sorted T cell fraction (not recorded which). The receptors derive from a male donor with ankylosing spondylitis or in good health (not recorded which).

The chain employs TRBV5-1 and TRBJ2-7; D is unresolved. With 0 bases removed from V and 0 bases from J, the gap between germline ends came to 10 bases. The CDR3 totals 15 residues. Germline CDR1 SGHRS, CDR2 YFSETQ. The CDR3 loop is CASSLDGGDSYEQYF. The CDR3 region has the DNA TGCGCCAGCAGCTTGGATGGCGGAGACTCCTACGAGCAGTACTTC.

J is TRBJ2-7 and V is TRBV29-1, with D perhaps being TRBD1 or TRBD2 (5 bases each). Germline loops: CDR1 SQVTM, CDR2 ANQGSEA. This CDR3 spans 12 amino acids. V was trimmed by 4 bases and J by 6 bases, leaving 13 bases between them. CDR3 sequence reads: CSVGGSDVEQYF. CDR3 nucleotide sequence: TGCAGCGTTGGGGGGTCGGACGTCGAGCAGTACTTC.

The sample holds one count of this clonotype. Likely a read error: the CDR3 ends without its conserved phenylalanine or tryptophan. The chain links TRBV2 to TRBJ1-4; D unclear. CDR1 is SNHLY, CDR2 FYNNEI, per germline. The germline V and J ends were trimmed by 3 bases and 7 bases, with 15 bases remaining between them. CDR3 length: 15 residues. This CDR3 is CASSESPGIGEKLFS. In DNA, the CDR3 is TGTGCCAGCAGTGAGTCGCCGGGGATAGGTGAAAAACTGTTTTCT.

This clonotype was found a few times. The chain combines TRBV12-3 or TRBV12-4 with TRBJ2-5, with D perhaps matching TRBD1 (6 bases). This CDR3 comprises 14 residues. Trimming shortened V by 5 bases and J by 2 bases, and 12 bases separated the two germline ends. CDR3 region: CASSLRQGQETQYF. DNA of the CDR3: TGTGCCAGCAGTCTACGGCAGGGGCAAGAGACCCAGTACTTC.

The CDR3 region has the DNA TGCGCCAGCAGCCAAGAAGGACTAGCGGGAGAAACAGATACGCAGTATTTT. This codes for CASSQEGLAGETDTQYF. The V call is TRBV4-3, the J call TRBJ2-3; 13 bases align to TRBD2. Germline-derived CDR1 and CDR2 are LGHNA and YSLEER. J gave up 3 bases and V 0 bases, and 3 bases lay outside the gene matches. The CDR3 covers 17 residues.

The chain carries TRBV27 and TRBJ2-7; D not certain. The CDR3 loop spans 15 amino acids. V was trimmed by 7 bases and J by 2 bases, leaving 18 bases between them. CDR1 is MNHEY, CDR2 SMNVEV, per germline (reference sequence). CDR3 DNA: TGTGCCAGCAAACAACAGTTCTCCACGGCCTACGAGCAGTACTTC. Its translation is CASKQQFSTAYEQYF.

The V and J genes are TRBV29-1 and TRBJ1-1; TRBD1 is a possible D gene (6 bases). This CDR3 spans 14 amino acids. Germline CDR1 reads SQVTM; CDR2 reads ANQGSEA. The V and J ends lost 3 bases and 3 bases respectively, with 14 bases between them. The CDR3 reads CSVDRVGGYTEAFF. Here the CDR3 DNA reads TGCAGCGTTGATCGGGTAGGGGGTTACACTGAAGCTTTCTTT.

The chain combines TRBV4-1 with TRBJ2-7; 8 nucleotides align to TRBD2. The CDR3 has 15 residues. Looked up from germline, CDR1 is MGHRA and CDR2 is YSYEKL. Losses at the gene ends were 3 bases for V and 5 bases for J; bases not matched to a gene: 9. Written as DNA, the CDR3 is TGCGCCAGCAGCCATTTGCAGACTAGCGCTAACGAGCAGTACTTC. It is translated as CASSHLQTSANEQYF.

The chain has TRBV9 and TRBJ1-5, with D uncertain. CDR1 and CDR2 (germline): SGDLS, YYNGEE. Trimming cost V 0 bases and J 11 bases, with 15 bases left between them. The CDR3 runs to 14 residues. In DNA form, the CDR3 reads TGTGCCAGCAGCGTAGGCGCTCTACACGAAGCCCAGCATTTT. Translating it yields CASSVGALHEAQHF.

The chain is built from TRBV24-1 and TRBJ2-1; D may match TRBD1 or TRBD2 (5 bases each). With 5 bases removed from V and 7 bases from J, the gap between germline ends came to 26 bases. Germline V gene sequence: CDR1 KGHDR, CDR2 SFDVKD. The CDR3 extends over 18 amino acids. CDR3 coding DNA: TGTGCCACCAGTGGCCCCCCCTCCGGGACGGATCGGCGGAATGAGCAGTTCTTC. Protein sequence: CATSGPPSGTDRRNEQFF.

The V and J genes are TRBV10-3 and TRBJ2-5, with TRBD1 as a possible D gene (6 bases). Germline lookup yields CDR1 ENHRY and CDR2 SYGVKD. This CDR3 has 16 amino acids. V dropped 3 bases and J dropped 1 base, with 15 bases sitting between them. CDR3: CAISDSRTEIQETQYF. The CDR3 bases are TGTGCCATCAGTGATTCCCGGACAGAGATCCAAGAGACCCAGTACTTC.

V is TRBV29-1 and J is TRBJ1-1; D perhaps matches TRBD1 (5 bases). There are 15 residues in the CDR3. CDR1 is SQVTM and CDR2 is ANQGSEA in the germline V gene. Trimming took 2 bases from V and 0 from J, leaving 13 bases between them. Here the CDR3 DNA reads TGCAGCGTTGAAATGACAGTCACCTTGAACACTGAAGCTTTCTTT. This codes for CSVEMTVTLNTEAFF.

The chain is built from TRBV10-3 and TRBJ2-7, with D hard to call. This CDR3 region has 14 residues. CDR1 and CDR2 from the germline V gene are ENHRY and SYGVKD. Trimming removed 6 bases from V and 2 bases from J, with 14 bases in between. The CDR3 DNA reads TGTGCCATCAGGGTTGGCGATTTCACCTACGAGCAGTACTTC. Translated, it gives CAIRVGDFTYEQYF.

This chain uses TRBV5-1 with TRBJ2-1, with D perhaps given as TRBD1 or TRBD2 (6 bases each). CDR3 length equals 16 residues. Germline CDR1 is SGHRS and CDR2 is YFSETQ. With 0 bases removed from V and 3 bases from J, the gap between germline ends came to 13 bases. For the CDR3, the DNA is TGCGCCAGCAGCTTGGATCCGGGGGCTAACTACAATGAGCAGTTCTTC. It specifies CASSLDPGANYNEQFF.

The CDR3 reads CASSQTRQASYEQYF. As DNA, the CDR3 is TGTGCCAGCAGTCAAACCCGACAGGCCTCCTACGAGCAGTACTTC. The chain employs TRBV5-6 and TRBJ2-7; the D gene is possibly TRBD1 (6 bases). CDR3 length equals 15 residues. Germline CDR1 reads SGHDT; CDR2 reads YYEEEE. Trimming cost V 5 bases and J 0 bases, with 15 bases left between them.

J is TRBJ1-1 and V is TRBV14; 8 nucleotides align to TRBD1. Germline CDR1 and CDR2: SGHDN and FVKESK. There are 15 residues in the CDR3. Trimming removed 4 bases from V and 4 bases from J; junction bases left unmatched: 8. CDR3: CASSPYRGTGTEAFF. DNA for the CDR3: TGTGCCAGCAGCCCCTACAGGGGGACGGGCACTGAAGCTTTCTTT. The complete variable domain, with remaining parts taken from reference TRBV14 and TRBJ1-1, reads EAGVTQFPSHSVIEKGQTVTLRCDPISGHDNLYWYRRVMGKEIKFLLHFVKESKQDESGMPNNRFLAERTGGTYSTLKVQPAELEDSGVYFCASSPYRGTGTEAFFGQGTRLTVV.

Only a few counts were recorded for this clonotype. The chain has TRBV15 and TRBJ2-5, with a weak D call TRBD2 (6 bases). CDR3 length equals 15 residues. V was trimmed by 1 base and J by 1 base, leaving 10 bases between them. Germline V gene sequence: CDR1 LNHNV, CDR2 YYDKDF (reference sequence). CDR3 nucleotides: TGTGCCACCAGCAGAGTCCGGGAGACCCAAGAGACCCAGTACTTC. Amino acids: CATSRVRETQETQYF.

This chain links TRBV4-1 with TRBJ2-4; 8 bases align to TRBD1. This CDR3 has 16 amino acids. Trimming took 5 bases from V and 8 from J; bases not matched to a gene: 14. Germline V CDR1 and CDR2: MGHRA, YSYEKL. The CDR3 nucleotides read TGCGCCAGCAGCACCCCAGCCGGACAGGGTAGAGACATTCAGTACTTC. It codes for CASSTPAGQGRDIQYF.